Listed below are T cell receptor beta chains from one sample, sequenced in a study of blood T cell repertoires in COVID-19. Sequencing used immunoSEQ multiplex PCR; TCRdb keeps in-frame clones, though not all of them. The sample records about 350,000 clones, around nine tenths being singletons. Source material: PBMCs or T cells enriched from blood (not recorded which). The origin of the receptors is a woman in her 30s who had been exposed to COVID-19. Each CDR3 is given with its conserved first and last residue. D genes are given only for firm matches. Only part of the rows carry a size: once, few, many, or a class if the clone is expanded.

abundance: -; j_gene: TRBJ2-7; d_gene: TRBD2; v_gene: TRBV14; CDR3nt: TGTGCCAGCGAACTAGCGTCCTACGAGCAGTACTTC; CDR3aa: CASELASYEQYF
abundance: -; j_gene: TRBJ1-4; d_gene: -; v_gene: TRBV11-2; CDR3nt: TGTGCCAGCAGCTTAGATCTGCCATCAGGTGAAAAACTGTTTTTT; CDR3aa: CASSLDLPSGEKLFF
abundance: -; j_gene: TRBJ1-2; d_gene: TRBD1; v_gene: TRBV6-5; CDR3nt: TGTGCCAGCAGTTATATGACAGGGGGGGACTATGGCTACACCTTC; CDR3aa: CASSYMTGGDYGYTF
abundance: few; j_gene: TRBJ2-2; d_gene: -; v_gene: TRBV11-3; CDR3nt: TGTGCCAGCAGCTTAAATGAGGGCACCGGGGAGCTGTTTTTT; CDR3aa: CASSLNEGTGELFF
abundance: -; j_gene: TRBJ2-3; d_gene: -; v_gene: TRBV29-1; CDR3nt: TGCAGCGCCAAAACGGGACTTTTCACAGATACGCAGTATTTT; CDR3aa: CSAKTGLFTDTQYF
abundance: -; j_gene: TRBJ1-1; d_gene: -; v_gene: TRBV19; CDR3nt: TGTGCCAGTAGTTCGAGAAGGAACACTGAAGCTTTCTTT; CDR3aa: CASSSRRNTEAFF
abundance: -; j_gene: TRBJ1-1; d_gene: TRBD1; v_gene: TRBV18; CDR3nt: TGTGTCAGCTCACCACCGTCTCGACAGGGGGGTGAAGCTTTCTTT; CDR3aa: CVSSPPSRQGGEAFF
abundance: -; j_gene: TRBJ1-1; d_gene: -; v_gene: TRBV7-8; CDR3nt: TGTGCCAGCAGCTTAGTGAGGGGGAAGTTATCGGACACTGAAGCTTTCTTT; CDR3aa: CASSLVRGKLSDTEAFF
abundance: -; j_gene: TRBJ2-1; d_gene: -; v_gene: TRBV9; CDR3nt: TGTGCCAGCAGCGTAGCTGGGGGGAGTACCTACAATGAGCAGTTCTTC; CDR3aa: CASSVAGGSTYNEQFF
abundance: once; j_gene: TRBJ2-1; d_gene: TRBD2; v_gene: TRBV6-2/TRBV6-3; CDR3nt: TGTGCCAGCAGTTACTCGACTAGCGGGAACCAAAATGAGCAGTTCTTC; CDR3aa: CASSYSTSGNQNEQFF
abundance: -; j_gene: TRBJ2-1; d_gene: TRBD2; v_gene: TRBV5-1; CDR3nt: TGCGCCAGCAGCTTTGAGGGAGGGCTCTACAATGAGCAGTTCTTC; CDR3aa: CASSFEGGLYNEQFF
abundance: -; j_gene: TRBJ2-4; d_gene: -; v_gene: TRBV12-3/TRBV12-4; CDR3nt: TGTGCCAGCAGTTCTGCGGACATACCCATTCAGTACTTC; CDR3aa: CASSSADIPIQYF
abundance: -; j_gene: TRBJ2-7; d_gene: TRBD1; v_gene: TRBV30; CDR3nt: TGTGCCTGGAGAGACCGGGACAGGGGCTACGAGCAGTACTTC; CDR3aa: CAWRDRDRGYEQYF
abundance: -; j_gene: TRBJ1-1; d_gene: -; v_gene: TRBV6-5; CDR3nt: TGTGCCAGCAGTTACTCGAAAGGGTCCGGGAGCACTGAAGCTTTCTTT; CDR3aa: CASSYSKGSGSTEAFF
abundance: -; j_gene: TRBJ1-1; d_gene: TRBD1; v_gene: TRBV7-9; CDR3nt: TGTGCCAGCAGCTCGGGACAGGGGAACACTGAAGCTTTCTTT; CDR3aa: CASSSGQGNTEAFF
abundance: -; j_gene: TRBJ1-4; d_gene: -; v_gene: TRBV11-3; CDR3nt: TGTGCCAGCAGCTTAGAGAAACCAGGACAGCTTAATGAAAAACTGTTTTTT; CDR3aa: CASSLEKPGQLNEKLFF
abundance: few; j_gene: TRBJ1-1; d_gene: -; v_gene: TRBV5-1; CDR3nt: TGCGCCAGCAGCTTGGAGGGGTTCGGCACTGAAGCTTTCTTT; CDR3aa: CASSLEGFGTEAFF